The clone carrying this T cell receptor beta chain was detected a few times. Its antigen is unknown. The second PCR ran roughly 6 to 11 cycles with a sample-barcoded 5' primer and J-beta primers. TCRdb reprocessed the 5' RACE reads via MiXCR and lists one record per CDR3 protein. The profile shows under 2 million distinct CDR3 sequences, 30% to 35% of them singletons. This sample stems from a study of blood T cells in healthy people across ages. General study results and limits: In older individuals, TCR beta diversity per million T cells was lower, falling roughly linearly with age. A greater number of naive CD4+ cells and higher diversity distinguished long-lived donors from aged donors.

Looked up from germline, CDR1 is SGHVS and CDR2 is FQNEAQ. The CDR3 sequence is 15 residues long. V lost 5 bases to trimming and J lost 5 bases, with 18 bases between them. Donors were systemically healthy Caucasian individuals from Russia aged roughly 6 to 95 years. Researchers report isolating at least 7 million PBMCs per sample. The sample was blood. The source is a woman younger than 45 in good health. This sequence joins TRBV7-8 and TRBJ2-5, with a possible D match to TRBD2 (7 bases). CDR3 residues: CASSPGGAAPETQYF. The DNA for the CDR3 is TGTGCCAGCAGCCCTGGGGGGGCCGCGCCGGAGACCCAGTACTTC.